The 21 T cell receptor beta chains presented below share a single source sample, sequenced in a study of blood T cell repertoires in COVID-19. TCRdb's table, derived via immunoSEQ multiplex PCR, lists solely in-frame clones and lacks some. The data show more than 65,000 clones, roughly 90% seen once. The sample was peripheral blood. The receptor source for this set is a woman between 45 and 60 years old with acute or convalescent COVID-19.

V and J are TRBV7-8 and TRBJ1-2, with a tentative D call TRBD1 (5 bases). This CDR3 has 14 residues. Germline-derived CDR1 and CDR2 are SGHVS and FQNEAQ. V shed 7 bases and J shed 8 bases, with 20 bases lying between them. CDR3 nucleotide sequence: TGTGCCAGCACCCCTGGAGGGACGGATGGAGGCTACACCTTC. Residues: CASTPGGTDGGYTF.

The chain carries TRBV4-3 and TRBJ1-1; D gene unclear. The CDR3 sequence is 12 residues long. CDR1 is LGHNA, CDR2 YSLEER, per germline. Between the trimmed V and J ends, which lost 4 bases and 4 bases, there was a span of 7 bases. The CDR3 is CASSPDGTEAFF. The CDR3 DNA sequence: TGCGCCAGCAGCCCAGACGGCACTGAAGCTTTCTTT.

This CDR3 is CASSHNRGLRDEQFF. The CDR3 DNA follows: TGTGCCAGCAGCCACAACAGGGGGCTGAGGGATGAGCAGTTCTTC. This chain links TRBV14 with TRBJ2-1; 9 bases are a match to TRBD1. With V trimmed by 3 bases and J by 8 bases, 8 bases remained unmatched. CDR1 is SGHDN and CDR2 is FVKESK in the germline V gene. The CDR3 runs to 15 residues.

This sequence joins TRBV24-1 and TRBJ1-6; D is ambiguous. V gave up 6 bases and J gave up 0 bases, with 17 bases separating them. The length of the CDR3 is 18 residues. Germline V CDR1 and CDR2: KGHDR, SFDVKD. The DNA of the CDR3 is TGTGCCACCAGTTCACGATCTTATAAGCTCTCCTATAATTCACCCCTCCACTTT. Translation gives CATSSRSYKLSYNSPLHF.

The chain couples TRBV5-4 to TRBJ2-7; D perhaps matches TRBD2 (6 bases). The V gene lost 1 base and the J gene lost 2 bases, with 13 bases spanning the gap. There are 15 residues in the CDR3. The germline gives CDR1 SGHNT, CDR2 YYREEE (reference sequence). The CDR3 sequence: CASSLFPGVTYEQYF. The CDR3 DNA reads TGTGCCAGCAGCTTGTTTCCGGGGGTTACCTACGAGCAGTACTTC.

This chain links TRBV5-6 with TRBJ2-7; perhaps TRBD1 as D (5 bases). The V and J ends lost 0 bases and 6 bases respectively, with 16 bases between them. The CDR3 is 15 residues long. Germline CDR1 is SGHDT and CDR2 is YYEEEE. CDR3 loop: CASSLGARVLSEQYF. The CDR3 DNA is TGTGCCAGCAGCTTGGGTGCCAGGGTGCTCTCCGAGCAGTACTTC.

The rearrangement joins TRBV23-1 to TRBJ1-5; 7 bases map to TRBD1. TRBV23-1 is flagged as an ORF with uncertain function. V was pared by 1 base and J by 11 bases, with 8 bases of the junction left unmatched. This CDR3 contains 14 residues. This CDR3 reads CASSQLTGLKSQHF. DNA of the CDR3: TGCGCCAGCAGTCAATTGACAGGGCTCAAGTCCCAGCATTTT.

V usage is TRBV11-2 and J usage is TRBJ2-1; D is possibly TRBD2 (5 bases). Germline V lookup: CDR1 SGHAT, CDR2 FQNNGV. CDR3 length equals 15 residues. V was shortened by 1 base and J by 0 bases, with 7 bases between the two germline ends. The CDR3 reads CASSLGEGSYNEQFF. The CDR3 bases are TGTGCCAGCAGCTTAGGAGAGGGCTCCTACAATGAGCAGTTCTTC.

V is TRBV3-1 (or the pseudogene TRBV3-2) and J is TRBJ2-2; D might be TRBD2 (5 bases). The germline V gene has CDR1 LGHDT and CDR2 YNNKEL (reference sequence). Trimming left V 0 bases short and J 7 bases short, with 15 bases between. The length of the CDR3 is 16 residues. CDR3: CASSQEGRVHGGELFF. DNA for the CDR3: TGTGCCAGCAGCCAAGAAGGGCGGGTTCACGGCGGGGAGCTGTTTTTT.

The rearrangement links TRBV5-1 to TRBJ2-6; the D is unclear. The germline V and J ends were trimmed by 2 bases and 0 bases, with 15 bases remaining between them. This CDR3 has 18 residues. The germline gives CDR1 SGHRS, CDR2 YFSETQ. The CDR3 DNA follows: TGCGCCAGCAGCTTATTTAGTGCCGAATTCTCTGGGGCCAACGTCCTGACTTTC. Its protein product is CASSLFSAEFSGANVLTF.

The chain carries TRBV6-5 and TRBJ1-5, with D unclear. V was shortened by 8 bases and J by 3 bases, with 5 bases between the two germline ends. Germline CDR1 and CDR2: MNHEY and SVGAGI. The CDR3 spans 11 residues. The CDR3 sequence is CASYNNQPQHF. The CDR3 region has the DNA TGTGCCAGCTATAACAATCAGCCCCAGCATTTT.

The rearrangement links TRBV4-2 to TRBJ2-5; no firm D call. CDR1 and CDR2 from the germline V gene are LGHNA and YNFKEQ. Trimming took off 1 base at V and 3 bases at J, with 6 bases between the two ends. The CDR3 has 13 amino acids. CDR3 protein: CASSQVSEETQYF. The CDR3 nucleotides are TGTGCCAGCAGCCAAGTTTCGGAAGAGACCCAGTACTTC.

The CDR3: CASSWDSTYEQYF. The CDR3 nucleotides read TGTGCCAGCAGTTGGGACAGTACCTACGAGCAGTACTTC. The V call is TRBV6-6, the J call TRBJ2-7; 7 positions match TRBD1. The V segment lost 4 bases and the J segment 2 bases; nucleotides outside the gene matches: 2. CDR3 length: 13 amino acids. Germline V CDR1 and CDR2: MNHNY, SVGAGI (reference sequence).

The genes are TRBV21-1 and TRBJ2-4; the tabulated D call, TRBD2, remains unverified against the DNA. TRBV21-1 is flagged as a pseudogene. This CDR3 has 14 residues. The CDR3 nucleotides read TGTGCCAGCAAGTCGGGTAACGCCAAAAACATTCAGTACTTC. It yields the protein CASKSGNAKNIQYF.

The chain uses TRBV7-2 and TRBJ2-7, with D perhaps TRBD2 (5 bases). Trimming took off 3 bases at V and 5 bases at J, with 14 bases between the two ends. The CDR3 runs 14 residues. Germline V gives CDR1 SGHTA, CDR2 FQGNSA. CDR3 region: CASSFQGGLDEQYF. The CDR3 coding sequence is TGTGCCAGCAGCTTCCAAGGAGGCCTCGACGAGCAGTACTTC.

The chain's CDR3 is CASGGQGFGNTIYF. The CDR3 DNA sequence: TGTGCCAGCGGAGGACAGGGTTTCGGAAACACCATATATTTT. The rearrangement joins TRBV9 to TRBJ1-3; 8 bases line up with TRBD1. J lost 4 bases, V lost 7 bases, and 7 bases had no gene match. CDR3 length: 14 amino acids. Germline CDR1 reads SGDLS; CDR2 reads YYNGEE.

The CDR3 bases are TGTGCCAGCAGTTCCCCGTCGAACACGGGGAATTCACCCCTCCACTTT. Protein sequence: CASSSPSNTGNSPLHF. J is TRBJ1-6 and V is TRBV7-2, with D unclear. The length of the CDR3 is 16 residues. The V gene's germline CDR1 is SGHTA and CDR2 FQGNSA. The V end was cut by 6 bases, the J end by 7 bases, with 19 bases between. Full variable domain (outside the CDR3, taken from reference TRBV7-2 and TRBJ1-6): GAGVSQSPSNKVTEKGKDVELRCDPISGHTALYWYRQSLGQGLEFLIYFQGNSAPDKSGLPSDRFSAERTGGSVSTLTIQRTQQEDSAVYLCASSSPSNTGNSPLHFGNGTRLTVT.

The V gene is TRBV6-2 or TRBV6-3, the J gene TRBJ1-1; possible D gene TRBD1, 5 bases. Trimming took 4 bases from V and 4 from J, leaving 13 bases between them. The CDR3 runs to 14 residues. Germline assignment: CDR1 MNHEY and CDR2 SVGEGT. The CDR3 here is CASSLGGVSTEAFF. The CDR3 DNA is TGTGCCAGCAGTTTGGGGGGAGTTAGCACTGAAGCTTTCTTT.

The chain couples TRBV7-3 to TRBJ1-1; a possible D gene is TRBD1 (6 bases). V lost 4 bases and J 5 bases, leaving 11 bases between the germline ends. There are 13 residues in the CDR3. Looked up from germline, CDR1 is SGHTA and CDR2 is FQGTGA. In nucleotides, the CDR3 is TGTGCCAGCAGCTCCCTCACAGGGACTGAAGCTTTCTTT. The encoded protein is CASSSLTGTEAFF.

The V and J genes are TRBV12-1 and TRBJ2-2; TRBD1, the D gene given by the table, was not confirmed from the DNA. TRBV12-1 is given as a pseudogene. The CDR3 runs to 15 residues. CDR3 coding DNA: TGTGCCAGCAGCCCACAGGCAAGTGGCACCGGGGAGCTGTTTTTT. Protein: CASSPQASGTGELFF.

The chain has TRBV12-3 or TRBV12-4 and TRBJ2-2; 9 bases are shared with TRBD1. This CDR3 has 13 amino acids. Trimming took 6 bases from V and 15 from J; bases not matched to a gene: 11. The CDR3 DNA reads TGTGCCAGCAGACCACTAACAGGGGGCTCGTTGTTTTTT. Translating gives CASRPLTGGSLFF.